Below are 29 T cell receptor beta chains sequenced from a single sample in a study of PD-1 blockade in classical Hodgkin lymphoma. Each patient experienced a relapse that followed autologous stem cell transplantation, and brentuximab vedotin exposure varied. The repertoire was sequenced with immunoSEQ multiplex PCR; TCRdb's copy has only in-frame clones and lacks some. The data contain approximately 24,000 clones, roughly 82% of them singletons. The sample here was peripheral blood mononuclear cells (PBMCs), taken before the second cycle of nivolumab. These receptors came from a human donor with classical Hodgkin lymphoma.

The chain joins TRBV6-6 to TRBJ1-5, with D perhaps TRBD1 (6 bases). Trimming removed 5 bases from V and 6 bases from J, with 8 bases in between. The CDR3 spans 12 residues. Germline V gene lookup returns CDR1 MNHNY and CDR2 SVGAGI (reference sequence). As DNA, the CDR3 is TGTGCCAGCAGTCGGGGGCGTCAGCCCCAGCATTTT. Translation gives CASSRGRQPQHF.

With regard to this clone: The junction does not match germline at one end; this may be a read error. The CDR3: CASRPNAGGGYEQCF. The CDR3 nucleotides are TGTGCCAGCAGACCCAACGCAGGGGGCGGCTACGAGCAGTGCTTC. The V and J genes are TRBV7-2 and TRBJ2-7, with 8 positions matching TRBD1. CDR1 and CDR2 (germline): SGHTA, FQGNSA. CDR3 size: 15 residues.

The chain couples TRBV28 to TRBJ1-2, with TRBD1 matching over 10 bases. Trimming cost V 3 bases and J 8 bases; bases outside gene matches: 6. The germline V gene encodes CDR1 MDHEN and CDR2 SYDVKM. CDR3 size: 14 residues. This CDR3 reads CASSLETGGWGYTF. CDR3 in DNA: TGTGCCAGCAGTTTGGAGACAGGGGGCTGGGGCTACACCTTC.

This clone is labeled as medium-sized. The rearrangement links TRBV27 to TRBJ2-7; D remains ambiguous. Trimming took off 3 bases at V and 0 bases at J, with 9 bases between the two ends. The germline V gene encodes CDR1 MNHEY and CDR2 SMNVEV (reference sequence). This CDR3 is built from 14 residues. CDR3 amino acids: CASSLTVSSYEQYF. Here the CDR3 DNA reads TGTGCCAGCAGTTTGACGGTTAGCTCCTACGAGCAGTACTTC.

The chain joins TRBV6-1 to TRBJ2-3; D is tentatively TRBD1 or TRBD2 (6 bases each). This CDR3 region has 15 residues. Germline CDR1 is MNHNS and CDR2 is SASEGT. Trimming shortened V by 7 bases and J by 1 base, and 15 bases separated the two germline ends. The chain's CDR3 is CASTRGAGGTDTQYF. In nucleotides, the CDR3 is TGTGCCAGCACAAGGGGGGCAGGGGGCACAGATACGCAGTATTTT.

This rearrangement joins TRBV4-2 to TRBJ2-5; D may correspond to TRBD1 or TRBD2 (5 bases each). The CDR3 is 13 residues long. The germline V and J ends were trimmed by 3 bases and 4 bases, with 9 bases remaining between them. The germline CDR1 and CDR2 sequences are LGHNA and YNFKEQ. CDR3 sequence: CASSQRDGETQYF. CDR3 DNA: TGTGCCAGCAGCCAGAGGGACGGAGAGACCCAGTACTTC.

This rearrangement joins TRBV20-1 to TRBJ1-1; D is ambiguous. Germline CDR1 DFQATT, CDR2 SNEGSKA (reference sequence). Trimming took 6 bases from V and 2 from J, leaving 7 bases between them. The CDR3 runs 11 residues. DNA for the CDR3: TGCAGTGCCGGGCCCAACACTGAAGCTTTCTTT. Translated: CSAGPNTEAFF.

The chain uses TRBV19 and TRBJ1-1; a weak D match, TRBD1 (5 bases). The CDR3 totals 15 residues. The V end was cut by 5 bases, the J end by 2 bases, with 15 bases between. Germline CDR1 reads LNHDA; CDR2 reads SQIVND (reference sequence). DNA for the CDR3: TGTGCCAGTAGTCCTTCAGGGAAAGTCAACACTGAAGCTTTCTTT. Translating gives CASSPSGKVNTEAFF.

The chain carries TRBV9 and TRBJ2-7, with 8 bases matching TRBD1. This CDR3 contains 15 residues. Germline trimming cut 0 bases from V and 0 bases from J; bases unmatched to any gene: 2. The V gene's germline CDR1 is SGDLS and CDR2 YYNGEE. CDR3 loop: CASSVGTGGSYEQYF. CDR3 nucleotides: TGTGCCAGCAGCGTAGGCACAGGGGGCTCCTACGAGCAGTACTTC.

This chain uses TRBV4-3 with TRBJ1-2; maybe TRBD1 (5 bases). This CDR3 contains 17 residues. Germline V CDR1 and CDR2: LGHNA, YSLEER. The V gene lost 0 bases and the J gene lost 8 bases, with 22 bases spanning the gap. The CDR3 is CASSQEMREGLGGGYTF. The CDR3 DNA sequence: TGCGCCAGCAGCCAAGAAATGAGGGAGGGGCTGGGGGGAGGCTACACCTTC.

The chain uses TRBV4-3 and TRBJ2-2; D is unclear. The V gene's germline CDR1 is LGHNA and CDR2 YSLEER. V lost 8 bases and J lost 4, with 8 bases in between. CDR3 length equals 12 residues. The CDR3 protein is CASGDLTGELFF. CDR3 in DNA: TGCGCCAGCGGTGACCTCACCGGGGAGCTGTTTTTT.

V is TRBV11-2 and J is TRBJ1-1; D is ambiguous. This CDR3 has 14 amino acids. Deletions cut 0 bases from V and 2 bases from J, with 7 bases between. Germline CDR1 SGHAT, CDR2 FQNNGV. DNA for the CDR3: TGTGCCAGCAGCTTAGATCTGACTAACACTGAAGCTTTCTTT. It codes for CASSLDLTNTEAFF.

The genes are TRBV6-5 and TRBJ1-1; D is undetermined. CDR1 is MNHEY, CDR2 SVGAGI, per germline. The CDR3 spans 13 residues. The ends were cut back, 3 bases at V and 5 bases at J, with 10 bases in the middle. The CDR3 coding sequence is TGTGCCAGCAGTTATGAGGGTTGGACTGAAGCTTTCTTT. This codes for CASSYEGWTEAFF.

The V gene is TRBV5-4, the J gene TRBJ1-1; possibly TRBD1 for D (6 bases). V was clipped by 5 bases and J by 3 bases, with 17 bases between them. CDR1 and CDR2 from the germline V gene are SGHNT and YYREEE (reference sequence). This CDR3 is 15 amino acids long. The CDR3 region is CASRSEQGLDTEAFF. The CDR3 DNA is TGTGCCAGCAGGTCGGAACAGGGTTTGGACACTGAAGCTTTCTTT.

The chain is built from TRBV4-3 and TRBJ2-1; TRBD2 aligns across 11 bases. Unmatched junction bases numbered 2, after V lost 4 bases and J lost 3 bases. CDR1 and CDR2 from the germline V gene are LGHNA and YSLEER. The CDR3 spans 15 residues. The DNA of the CDR3 is TGCGCCAGCAGCCCCGGGACTAGCGGCTACAATGAGCAGTTCTTC. Protein sequence: CASSPGTSGYNEQFF.

Sample share makes this clone medium-sized. J is TRBJ2-7 and V is TRBV4-2; no definite D call. V was clipped by 0 bases and J by 5 bases, with 5 bases between them. CDR3 length equals 12 residues. Germline CDR1 LGHNA, CDR2 YNFKEQ. The DNA for the CDR3 is TGTGCCAGCAGCCAAGAAAGGGACGAGCAGTACTTC. This codes for CASSQERDEQYF.

This clone is classed as medium-sized. The chain uses TRBV20-1 and TRBJ1-1; D unresolved. Germline V gene lookup returns CDR1 DFQATT and CDR2 SNEGSKA (reference sequence). With 4 bases removed from V and 1 base from J, the gap between germline ends came to 4 bases. The CDR3 loop spans 11 amino acids. This chain's CDR3 is CSATGNTEAFF. The CDR3 coding sequence is TGCAGTGCTACCGGGAACACTGAAGCTTTCTTT.

With respect to this clone: The sample holds other DNA sequences that translate to the same CDR3. The rearrangement uses TRBV7-8 and TRBJ2-2, with 8 bases lining up with TRBD2. Trimming took 1 base from V and 1 from J; bases not matched to a gene: 5. Germline lookup yields CDR1 SGHVS and CDR2 FQNEAQ. The CDR3 has 17 residues. The CDR3 protein is CASSLGRGARNTGELFF. DNA of the CDR3: TGTGCCAGCAGCTTAGGGCGGGGGGCTAGGAACACCGGGGAGCTGTTTTTT.

The genes are TRBV28 and TRBJ1-5; weak D call: TRBD1 (6 bases). V lost 6 bases and J lost 2, with 17 bases in between. CDR3 length: 16 amino acids. CDR1 is MDHEN, CDR2 SYDVKM, per germline. For the CDR3, the DNA is TGTGCCAGCAGCCCCGCCAGCTGGACAGGCAATCAGCCCCAGCATTTT. Amino acids: CASSPASWTGNQPQHF. Full variable domain (missing parts from reference TRBV28 and TRBJ1-5): DVKVTQSSRYLVKRTGEKVFLECVQDMDHENMFWYRQDPGLGLRLIYFSYDVKMKEKGDIPEGYSVSREKKERFSLILESASTNQTSMYLCASSPASWTGNQPQHFGDGTRLSIL.

The chain has TRBV18 and TRBJ1-1; a weak D match, TRBD1 (5 bases). This CDR3 spans 13 amino acids. Between the trimmed V and J ends, which lost 6 bases and 0 bases, there was a span of 8 bases. Germline CDR1 and CDR2: KGHSH and LQKENI. CDR3 residues: CASSRVMNTEAFF. CDR3 nucleotides: TGTGCCAGCTCCAGGGTGATGAACACTGAAGCTTTCTTT. Full variable domain (outside the CDR3, taken from reference TRBV18 and TRBJ1-1): NAGVMQNPRHLVRRRGQEARLRCSPMKGHSHVYWYRQLPEEGLKFMVYLQKENIIDESGMPKERFSAEFPKEGPSILRIQQVVRGDSAAYFCASSRVMNTEAFFGQGTRLTVV.

The rearrangement links TRBV15 to TRBJ1-2; TRBD1 is a possible D gene (5 bases). Germline values: CDR1 LNHNV, CDR2 YYDKDF (reference sequence). The germline V and J ends were trimmed by 1 base and 4 bases, with 7 bases remaining between them. CDR3 length: 13 residues. CDR3 residues: CATSRGQLYGYTF. CDR3 bases: TGTGCCACCAGCAGAGGACAGCTCTATGGCTACACCTTC.

The chain combines TRBV30 with TRBJ2-3, with D possibly being TRBD2 (5 bases). Germline values: CDR1 GTSNPN, CDR2 SVGIG (reference sequence). The CDR3 length is 13 residues. V lost 2 bases to trimming and J lost 3 bases, with 9 bases between them. The CDR3: CAWSWLATDTQYF. The CDR3 DNA sequence: TGTGCCTGGAGTTGGCTAGCTACAGATACGCAGTATTTT.

This chain joins TRBV6-5 and TRBJ2-7; 11 bases agree with TRBD2. Germline-derived CDR1 and CDR2 are MNHEY and SVGAGI. The length of the CDR3 is 15 residues. The V gene end was trimmed by 6 bases and the J gene end by 1 base; junction bases not matched to a gene: 5. CDR3 protein: CASSGGTSGSYEQYF. CDR3 nucleotides: TGTGCCAGCAGCGGAGGGACTAGCGGTTCCTACGAGCAGTACTTC.

The V gene is TRBV27, the J gene TRBJ2-1, with TRBD2 matching over 8 bases. This CDR3 contains 16 residues. Per germline, CDR1 MNHEY and CDR2 SMNVEV (reference sequence). The ends lost 1 base at V and 3 bases at J; junction bases unmatched: 5. CDR3 DNA: TGTGCCAGCAGTTTATTGAGCGCGGGGGGCTACAATGAGCAGTTCTTC. Its translation is CASSLLSAGGYNEQFF.

The chain has TRBV29-1 and TRBJ1-4, with TRBD1 matching 7 bases. The CDR3 runs to 13 residues. Germline values: CDR1 SQVTM, CDR2 ANQGSEA. Losses at the gene ends were 7 bases for V and 6 bases for J; bases not matched to a gene: 8. The chain's CDR3 is CSGVTGWDEKLFF. CDR3 in DNA: TGCAGCGGAGTGACAGGGTGGGATGAAAAACTGTTTTTT. Complete variable domain (other parts from reference TRBV29-1 and TRBJ1-4): SAVISQKPSRDICQRGTSLTIQCQVDSQVTMMFWYRQQPGQSLTLIATANQGSEATYESGFVIDKFPISRPNLTFSTLTVSNMSPEDSSIYLCSGVTGWDEKLFFGSGTQLSVL.

Turning to this clone: Sequence at one end of the junction differs from germline and may be a read error. The J gene is TRBJ2-7, the V gene TRBV10-3, with 7 positions matching TRBD1. The CDR3 has 14 residues. The germline CDR1 and CDR2 sequences are ENHRY and SYGVKD. CDR3 loop: CASSYPGGSYEQYF. The CDR3 nucleotides read TGTGCCAGCAGTTACCCAGGGGGTTCCTACGAGCAGTACTTC.

This clone has a single count. The chain is built from TRBV27 and TRBJ1-5; TRBD1 might be the D (5 bases). Trimming took off 6 bases at V and 6 bases at J, with 12 bases between the two ends. The CDR3 runs to 13 residues. Germline V gene lookup returns CDR1 MNHEY and CDR2 SMNVEV (reference sequence). DNA for the CDR3: TGTGCCAGCAGCCACCGGGGGGGTCAGCCCCAGCATTTT. Translating it yields CASSHRGGQPQHF.

This clone showed up just once. The chain recombines TRBV6-5 with TRBJ1-1; weak D call: TRBD1 (6 bases). The CDR3 loop spans 14 amino acids. Germline CDR1 is MNHEY and CDR2 is SVGAGI. V gave up 6 bases and J gave up 5 bases, with 16 bases separating them. CDR3 DNA sequence: TGTGCCAGCAGCCGACAGGAAGAGGGTACTGAAGCTTTCTTT. This codes for CASSRQEEGTEAFF.

This clone was seen a single time. The chain is built from TRBV9 and TRBJ2-5; possibly TRBD1 or TRBD2 for D (7 bases each). CDR3 length: 14 amino acids. Germline V gene sequence: CDR1 SGDLS, CDR2 YYNGEE. Trimming left V 4 bases short and J 4 bases short, with 14 bases between. CDR3 amino acids: CASSPGGDLETQYF. The CDR3 DNA reads TGTGCCAGCAGCCCAGGGGGGGACCTAGAGACCCAGTACTTC.